The 21 T cell receptor beta chains below all came from one sample that was sequenced in a study of beta chain features in type 1 diabetes. Study-level points and caveats: Across all four CD4+ subsets, people with type 1 diabetes showed modestly shorter TCRB CDR3s.

Reverse transcription of all isolated RNA meant that expressed TCRB transcripts were sequenced. Assay: immunoSEQ multiplex PCR; the TCRdb copy retains only in-frame clones and omits some. In the table there are approximately 50,000 clones, roughly 40% of which are singletons. What these receptors recognize is not known. The source material was Tregs from blood. Source of these receptors: a man aged 25 to 40 with type 1 diabetes.

V is TRBV5-1 and J is TRBJ2-7; 8 positions agree with TRBD1. Germline CDR1 SGHRS, CDR2 YFSETQ. V was pared by 6 bases and J by 2 bases, with 10 bases of the junction left unmatched. This CDR3 region has 15 residues. The CDR3 bases are TGCGCCAGCAAGTCGGGCAGGGGGCAAACCTACGAGCAGTACTTC. Its protein is CASKSGRGQTYEQYF.

This clone was seen a handful of times. V gene TRBV23-1 combines with J gene TRBJ1-1; no clear D. TRBV23-1 is noted as an ORF with a role that remains uncertain. Trimming pared 1 base from V and 6 bases from J, leaving 12 bases between. The CDR3 runs to 14 residues. The CDR3 DNA reads TGCGCCAGCAGTCAATGTGAGCCGATGGCTGAAGCTTTCTTT. It yields the protein CASSQCEPMAEAFF.

This clone has only a few counts. The chain combines TRBV7-9 with TRBJ2-1; TRBD2 aligns across 11 bases. Germline V gene lookup returns CDR1 SEHNR and CDR2 FQNEAQ (reference sequence). Trimming removed 1 base from V and 9 bases from J; junction bases left unmatched: 14. This CDR3 comprises 18 residues. The CDR3 bases are TGTGCCAGCAGCTTAGTAGCGGGAGGGCCCTCCCGCAATATTGAGCAGTTCTTC. It translates to CASSLVAGGPSRNIEQFF. The full variable domain, its missing parts supplied by reference TRBV7-9 and TRBJ2-1, is DTGVSQNPRHKITKRGQNVTFRCDPISEHNRLYWYRQTLGQGPEFLTYFQNEAQLEKSRLLSDRFSAERPKGSFSTLEIQRTEQGDSAMYLCASSLVAGGPSRNIEQFFGPGTRLTVL.

The gene calls are TRBV2 and TRBJ2-7; perhaps TRBD1 as D (6 bases). The germline V gene has CDR1 SNHLY and CDR2 FYNNEI. Trimming shortened V by 6 bases and J by 4 bases, and 10 bases separated the two germline ends. This CDR3 contains 12 residues. The CDR3 spells CASRGDRYEQYF. CDR3 bases: TGTGCCAGCAGAGGTGACAGGTACGAGCAGTACTTC.

This rearrangement joins TRBV6-5 to TRBJ2-7; D gene unclear. V was cut by 7 bases and J by 2 bases, with 12 bases left in between. The length of the CDR3 is 13 residues. Per germline, CDR1 MNHEY and CDR2 SVGAGI. CDR3 DNA sequence: TGTGCCAGCAAGGATAGCCGCCCCTACGAGCAGTACTTC. Protein product: CASKDSRPYEQYF.

This clone was picked up a small number of times. V and J are TRBV5-4 and TRBJ2-3; D is unresolved. V shed 1 base and J shed 4 bases, with 13 bases lying between them. The CDR3 covers 15 residues. Per germline, CDR1 SGHNT and CDR2 YYREEE (reference sequence). The CDR3 spells CASSLTREMADTQYF. CDR3 DNA: TGTGCCAGCAGCTTGACTCGCGAGATGGCAGATACGCAGTATTTT.

The V gene is TRBV7-9, the J gene TRBJ2-7, with 9 bases identical to TRBD1. The ends lost 5 bases at V and 2 bases at J; junction bases unmatched: 7. Germline V CDR1 and CDR2: SEHNR, FQNEAQ (reference sequence). This CDR3 is 15 amino acids long. The CDR3 DNA is TGTGCCAGCAGCCATGGGCACAGGGGGCCCTACGAGCAGTACTTC. It specifies CASSHGHRGPYEQYF.

This clone was picked up a small number of times. The V call is TRBV2, the J call TRBJ2-5; perhaps TRBD1 as D (5 bases). Germline V gene lookup returns CDR1 SNHLY and CDR2 FYNNEI. Trimming stripped 4 bases from V and 5 bases from J, with 11 bases between. The CDR3 is 13 amino acids. The CDR3 sequence is CASSVLPGETQYF. CDR3 coding DNA: TGTGCCAGCAGTGTCCTCCCAGGGGAGACCCAGTACTTC.

The rearrangement links TRBV6-1 to TRBJ2-3; D remains ambiguous. Per germline, CDR1 MNHNS and CDR2 SASEGT. Trimming removed 6 bases from V and 5 bases from J, with 9 bases in between. The CDR3 consists of 12 residues. The DNA of the CDR3 is TGTGCCAGCAGCGAGGTGGGAGATACGCAGTATTTT. Amino acids: CASSEVGDTQYF.

This chain links TRBV10-3 with TRBJ2-2, with D perhaps TRBD2 (5 bases). Trimming removed 0 bases from V and 7 bases from J, with 12 bases in between. This CDR3 spans 15 amino acids. Germline V CDR1 and CDR2: ENHRY, SYGVKD. The CDR3 region has the DNA TGTGCCATCAGTGAGTCGCCGGGGTCGGGCGGGGAGCTGTTTTTT. Its protein product is CAISESPGSGGELFF.

V usage is TRBV4-1 and J usage is TRBJ1-1; 9 nucleotides match TRBD1. The V gene end was trimmed by 0 bases and the J gene end by 4 bases; junction bases not matched to a gene: 18. Germline V lookup: CDR1 MGHRA, CDR2 YSYEKL. The CDR3 consists of 20 residues. The CDR3 DNA is TGCGCCAGCAGCCAAGACGGTATCCGGAGACAGGGGGTTGCCGGCACTGAAGCTTTCTTT. Its translation is CASSQDGIRRQGVAGTEAFF.

This clone was recorded a few times. The chain links TRBV28 to TRBJ1-5; D is perhaps TRBD1 (6 bases). This CDR3 is built from 14 residues. CDR1 and CDR2 from the germline V gene are MDHEN and SYDVKM. V was clipped by 2 bases and J by 4 bases, with 9 bases between them. The CDR3 coding sequence is TGTGCCAGCAGTTTAATACAGGGTAATCAGCCCCAGCATTTT. Amino acid sequence: CASSLIQGNQPQHF.

The chain has TRBV11-2 and TRBJ1-3; the D is unclear. The germline V gene has CDR1 SGHAT and CDR2 FQNNGV. The CDR3 is 14 amino acids. V gave up 2 bases and J gave up 3 bases, with 8 bases separating them. Here the CDR3 DNA reads TGTGCCAGCAGCTTATTGAGCTTTGGAAACACCATATATTTT. Amino acids: CASSLLSFGNTIYF.

The chain joins TRBV28 to TRBJ2-2; 14 bases agree with TRBD2. V dropped 5 bases and J dropped 6; count of bases not matched to a gene: 14. The CDR3 is made up of 19 amino acids. Germline assignment: CDR1 MDHEN and CDR2 SYDVKM. This CDR3 reads CASSLPGLAGDVVPGELFF. Written as DNA, the CDR3 is TGTGCCAGCAGTCTCCCGGGACTAGCGGGAGATGTTGTCCCCGGGGAGCTGTTTTTT.

In this sample, this clone turned up a few times. The chain combines TRBV6-6 with TRBJ2-7; possible D gene TRBD2, 5 bases. Germline assignment: CDR1 MNHNY and CDR2 SVGAGI (reference sequence). The CDR3 runs 15 residues. V lost 0 bases and J lost 4, with 13 bases in between. CDR3 sequence reads: CASSYSGSSMYEQYF. CDR3 nucleotides: TGTGCCAGCAGTTACTCAGGGTCTAGCATGTACGAGCAGTACTTC.

This chain uses TRBV28 with TRBJ2-5; 8 nucleotides line up with TRBD1. V shed 3 bases, J shed 6 bases, and the junction held 12 bases outside the gene matches. This CDR3 comprises 16 residues. The germline gives CDR1 MDHEN, CDR2 SYDVKM. The CDR3 here is CASSLRQGAGLKTQYF. Written as DNA, the CDR3 is TGTGCCAGCAGTTTGAGGCAGGGGGCGGGCTTGAAGACCCAGTACTTC.

This clone was seen a few times. The chain combines TRBV7-8 with TRBJ2-3, with 12 bases matching TRBD2. Looked up from germline, CDR1 is SGHVS and CDR2 is FQNEAQ. This CDR3 has 16 amino acids. The V and J ends lost 5 bases and 2 bases, in that order; junction bases with no gene match: 5. The CDR3 DNA is TGTGCCAGCAGCCCCCGGACTAGCGGGAACACAGATACGCAGTATTTT. Translating it yields CASSPRTSGNTDTQYF.

A few counts support this clone. The gene calls are TRBV28 and TRBJ2-6; D is perhaps TRBD2 (6 bases). CDR3 length equals 17 residues. Deletions cut 5 bases from V and 0 bases from J, with 14 bases between. Germline values: CDR1 MDHEN, CDR2 SYDVKM. The DNA of the CDR3 is TGTGCCAGCAGTACCAAGGGACTCAGCTCTGGGGCCAACGTCCTGACTTTC. It translates to CASSTKGLSSGANVLTF. Combining the CDR3 with reference TRBV28 and TRBJ2-6 gives the whole variable domain DVKVTQSSRYLVKRTGEKVFLECVQDMDHENMFWYRQDPGLGLRLIYFSYDVKMKEKGDIPEGYSVSREKKERFSLILESASTNQTSMYLCASSTKGLSSGANVLTFGAGSRLTVL.

The chain joins TRBV7-6 to TRBJ1-3; D possibly corresponds to TRBD1 (6 bases). The CDR3 length is 18 residues. In germline, CDR1 is SGHVS, CDR2 FNYEAQ. The V end lost 1 base, the J end lost 2 bases, and 18 bases lay between the germline ends. The CDR3 DNA sequence: TGTGCCAGCAGCTTAGGGTTAGGAATGGACAGCGCTGGAAACACCATATATTTT. Translation: CASSLGLGMDSAGNTIYF.

This clone was detected once. This chain connects TRBV5-1 to TRBJ2-2; D remains unclear. The germline V gene has CDR1 SGHRS and CDR2 YFSETQ. This CDR3 has 14 residues. Trimming cost V 1 base and J 2 bases, with 6 bases left between them. CDR3 protein: CASSLIVNTGELFF. CDR3 in DNA: TGCGCCAGCAGCTTGATCGTCAACACCGGGGAGCTGTTTTTT. Supplemented by reference TRBV5-1 and TRBJ2-2, the full variable domain reads KAGVTQTPRYLIKTRGQQVTLSCSPISGHRSVSWYQQTPGQGLQFLFEYFSETQRNKGNFPGRFSGRQFSNSRSEMNVSTLELGDSALYLCASSLIVNTGELFFGEGSRLTVL.

Only a few counts were recorded for this clone. This chain links TRBV7-2 with TRBJ2-1; D is possibly TRBD1 (6 bases). This CDR3 is built from 14 residues. The germline gives CDR1 SGHTA, CDR2 FQGNSA. V gave up 9 bases and J gave up 0 bases, with 12 bases separating them. The CDR3 nucleotides are TGTGCCAGTAAACAGGGTGCCTCCTACAATGAGCAGTTCTTC. Translated: CASKQGASYNEQFF.